The next 15 T cell receptor beta chains were all read from a single sample in a study of vaccination and CD4 T cells after COVID-19. No antigens are known for them. Researchers used the Oncomine TCR Beta short-read assay to sequence DNA from cultured CD4+ T cells. From the PCR reads, TCRdb called clonotypes with MiXCR, one entry per CDR3 protein. This sample yields approximately 15,000 distinct CDR3 sequences, of which under 30% are seen a single time; 20% to 25% belongs to the top ten. Indicated treatment: approximately 10-day PBMC culture with coronavirus spike peptide pools or control peptides (ViraFEST assay). What was sequenced was cultured CD4+ T cells from blood. Receptor source: a human donor with COVID-19.

The chain combines TRBV29-1 with TRBJ1-1, with D perhaps TRBD1 (6 bases). Germline V CDR1 and CDR2: SQVTM, ANQGSEA. The V and J ends lost 4 bases and 4 bases respectively, with 10 bases between them. This CDR3 spans 12 amino acids. CDR3 sequence (DNA): TGCAGCGTTGGAGGGGGATCCACTGAAGCTTTCTTT. As protein: CSVGGGSTEAFF.

The CDR3 sequence: CASSEGHSYEQYF. The CDR3 region has the DNA TGTGCCAGCAGTGAGGGTCACTCCTACGAGCAGTACTTC. The chain is built from TRBV6-1 and TRBJ2-7; no reliable D call. The CDR3 has 13 residues. The germline gives CDR1 MNHNS, CDR2 SASEGT. The V gene lost 3 bases and the J gene lost 0 bases, with 6 bases spanning the gap.

This clonotype was found a few times. The V call is TRBV6-1, the J call TRBJ1-1; unclear D gene. The V gene's germline CDR1 is MNHNS and CDR2 SASEGT. The V end was cut by 0 bases, the J end by 6 bases, with 8 bases between. The CDR3 contains 13 residues. DNA of the CDR3: TGTGCCAGCAGTGAAGCTGTAATCGCTGAAGCTTTCTTT. Its protein is CASSEAVIAEAFF.

The chain carries TRBV15 and TRBJ2-6; 7 bases align to TRBD2. Trimming cost V 5 bases and J 3 bases; bases outside gene matches: 4. The germline V gene has CDR1 LNHNV and CDR2 YYDKDF (reference sequence). This CDR3 is built from 15 residues. The CDR3 region is CATSGRGGGANVLTF. In nucleotides, the CDR3 is TGTGCCACCAGCGGGAGGGGTGGTGGGGCCAACGTCCTGACTTTC.

The chain recombines TRBV3-1 with TRBJ2-2, with no clear D. V shed 1 base and J shed 5 bases, with 2 bases lying between them. This CDR3 has 12 amino acids. Germline CDR1 is LGHDT and CDR2 is YNNKEL (reference sequence). CDR3 sequence: CASSQVTGELFF. DNA of the CDR3: TGTGCCAGCAGCCAAGTAACCGGGGAGCTGTTTTTT.

The rearrangement links TRBV7-9 to TRBJ2-4; TRBD1 matches at 8 bases. Looked up from germline, CDR1 is SEHNR and CDR2 is FQNEAQ (reference sequence). The CDR3 has 16 amino acids. V was clipped by 3 bases and J by 2 bases; unmatched bases: 6. The CDR3 region has the DNA TGTGCCAGCAGCTTCCTGCAGGGGGCTACCAAAAACATTCAGTACTTC. Protein sequence: CASSFLQGATKNIQYF.

This clonotype has just a few counts. The V gene is TRBV7-9, the J gene TRBJ1-6, with D possibly TRBD1 on 5 matching bases. V lost 1 base and J 10 bases, leaving 14 bases between the germline ends. From germline, CDR1 is SEHNR and CDR2 FQNEAQ (reference sequence). This CDR3 comprises 15 residues. CDR3 in DNA: TGTGCCAGCAGCTTAGAGGGTTCTCAGGGCTCACCCCTCCACTTT. It codes for CASSLEGSQGSPLHF.

The V and J genes are TRBV7-2 and TRBJ2-7, with 7 bases aligning to TRBD1. The CDR3 totals 14 residues. V shed 4 bases and J 2 bases; nucleotides not matched to a gene: 5. Germline V CDR1 and CDR2: SGHTA, FQGNSA. This chain's CDR3 is CASSYSGTAYEQYF. CDR3 nucleotide sequence: TGTGCCAGCAGCTACTCGGGGACAGCCTACGAGCAGTACTTC.

This clonotype has more than one count but fewer than ten. The rearrangement joins TRBV19 to TRBJ1-1, with D unresolved. Trimming took 6 bases from V and 5 from J, leaving 10 bases between them. The CDR3 covers 12 residues. Per germline, CDR1 LNHDA and CDR2 SQIVND (reference sequence). The CDR3 sequence: CASSPGRTEAFF. CDR3 bases: TGTGCCAGTAGCCCGGGGAGGACTGAAGCTTTCTTT.

The chain joins TRBV6-2 or TRBV6-3 to TRBJ1-3, with D unclear. The CDR3 has 14 residues. The germline V gene encodes CDR1 MNHEY and CDR2 SVGEGT. V was cut by 7 bases and J by 0 bases, with 10 bases left in between. The CDR3 DNA sequence: TGTGCCAGCACGAGGTTAAGCTCTGGAAACACCATATATTTT. Its translation: CASTRLSSGNTIYF.

By proportion, this clonotype is medium-sized. The chain employs TRBV7-9 and TRBJ1-6; D remains ambiguous. The CDR3 is made up of 15 amino acids. V dropped 5 bases and J dropped 4 bases, with 12 bases sitting between them. The V gene's germline CDR1 is SEHNR and CDR2 FQNEAQ (reference sequence). The CDR3 region has the DNA TGTGCCAGCAGCCAGGCGGGGATGTATAATTCACCCCTCCACTTT. As protein: CASSQAGMYNSPLHF.

This clonotype was detected only a few times. V is TRBV20-1 and J is TRBJ2-5; 12 nucleotides match TRBD2. J lost 5 bases, V lost 5 bases, and 6 bases had no gene match. Germline V gives CDR1 DFQATT, CDR2 SNEGSKA (reference sequence). This CDR3 spans 14 amino acids. The chain's CDR3 is CSAPGTSGQETQYF. CDR3 DNA: TGCAGTGCTCCCGGGACTAGCGGGCAGGAGACCCAGTACTTC.

This clonotype is medium-sized in the sample. The rearrangement uses TRBV7-9 and TRBJ1-5, with 9 nucleotides matching TRBD1. The germline gives CDR1 SEHNR, CDR2 FQNEAQ (reference sequence). This CDR3 has 15 residues. The V segment lost 5 bases and the J segment 3 bases; nucleotides outside the gene matches: 5. For the CDR3, the DNA is TGTGCCAGCAGCCTGGACAGGGGTGCCAATCAGCCCCAGCATTTT. Translated: CASSLDRGANQPQHF.

On this clonotype: Mismatch with germline at one junction end may stem from a read error. The chain couples TRBV7-3 to TRBJ2-7, with 9 bases aligning to TRBD1. This CDR3 spans 15 amino acids. The germline gives CDR1 SGHTA, CDR2 FQGTGA. CDR3 DNA: TGTGCCAGCAGCCAGCAGGAGGGACAGGGCTACAAGCAGTACTTC. Protein product: CASSQQEGQGYKQYF.

The chain recombines TRBV9 with TRBJ2-2; D is ambiguous. Germline CDR1 and CDR2: SGDLS and YYNGEE. The V end lost 7 bases, the J end lost 2 bases, and 9 bases lay between the germline ends. The CDR3 length is 13 residues. DNA for the CDR3: TGTGCCAGCGTCGACTTCAACACCGGGGAGCTGTTTTTT. This translates into CASVDFNTGELFF. Full variable domain (remainder filled in from reference TRBV9 and TRBJ2-2): DSGVTQTPKHLITATGQRVTLRCSPRSGDLSVYWYQQSLDQGLQFLIQYYNGEERAKGNILERFSAQQFPDLHSELNLSSLELGDSALYFCASVDFNTGELFFGEGSRLTVL.